Following are 9 T cell receptor beta chains from one sample sequenced in a study of blood T cell repertoires in COVID-19. TCRdb's table, derived via immunoSEQ multiplex PCR, lists solely in-frame clones and lacks some. The sample includes hundreds of thousands of clones, 80% to 90% of them seen just once. Specimen: peripheral blood. All receptors come from a woman younger than 45 with COVID-19, enrolled during active disease.

The chain employs TRBV30 and TRBJ2-1, with 9 positions matching TRBD2. Looked up from germline, CDR1 is GTSNPN and CDR2 is SVGIG (reference sequence). Unmatched junction bases numbered 10, after V lost 5 bases and J lost 2 bases. CDR3 length: 16 amino acids. The CDR3: CAWGTVLAGPYNEQFF. The CDR3 region has the DNA TGTGCCTGGGGAACCGTCCTAGCGGGACCCTACAATGAGCAGTTCTTC.

The chain links TRBV6-4 to TRBJ2-5, with 8 bases lining up with TRBD1. Germline V lookup: CDR1 MRHNA, CDR2 SNTAGT. This CDR3 has 15 residues. The V gene end was trimmed by 4 bases and the J gene end by 5 bases; junction bases not matched to a gene: 9. CDR3 residues: CASSAKTGGMETQYF. Written as DNA, the CDR3 is TGTGCCAGCAGTGCCAAAACAGGGGGAATGGAGACCCAGTACTTC.

The chain has TRBV9 and TRBJ2-2, with 7 bases aligning to TRBD1. CDR1 and CDR2 (germline): SGDLS, YYNGEE. The CDR3 spans 16 residues. Losses at the gene ends were 3 bases for V and 6 bases for J; bases not matched to a gene: 11. CDR3 nucleotide sequence: TGTGCCAGCAGCGCAAACCGGGACAGAGCCTCCGGGGAGCTGTTTTTT. This gives the protein CASSANRDRASGELFF.

The genes are TRBV20-1 and TRBJ2-1; D call uncertain. Germline V lookup: CDR1 DFQATT, CDR2 SNEGSKA (reference sequence). The CDR3 extends over 15 amino acids. Trimming left V 3 bases short and J 2 bases short, with 14 bases between. The CDR3 protein is CSASGLETTYNEQFF. For the CDR3, the DNA is TGCAGTGCTAGTGGGCTGGAGACGACCTACAATGAGCAGTTCTTC.

The chain has TRBV6-2 or TRBV6-3 and TRBJ2-7, with 7 bases that match TRBD2. The germline V gene encodes CDR1 MNHEY and CDR2 SVGEGT. V lost 5 bases, J lost 3 bases, and 10 bases stayed unmatched. This CDR3 comprises 15 residues. The CDR3 DNA reads as TGTGCCAGCAGTCCGGAATGGGGAGGGTACTACGAGCAGTACTTC. Amino acid sequence: CASSPEWGGYYEQYF.

This chain uses TRBV7-2 with TRBJ2-2; 8 nucleotides match TRBD2. CDR3 length: 15 residues. The V gene end was trimmed by 5 bases and the J gene end by 6 bases; junction bases not matched to a gene: 8. CDR1 and CDR2 (germline): SGHTA, FQGNSA. The CDR3 sequence is CASSVERELSGELFF. The DNA of the CDR3 is TGTGCCAGCAGCGTAGAGCGGGAGCTGTCCGGGGAGCTGTTTTTT.

The CDR3 DNA sequence: TGTGCCAGCAGTTACCGGTTTGGGACAAGATCTGAAAAACTGTTTTTT. This translates into CASSYRFGTRSEKLFF. The genes are TRBV6-5 and TRBJ1-4; weak D call: TRBD1 (6 bases). Trimming cost V 2 bases and J 7 bases, with 17 bases left between them. Looked up from germline, CDR1 is MNHEY and CDR2 is SVGAGI. The CDR3 extends over 16 amino acids.

This chain uses TRBV7-8 with TRBJ2-1, with D maybe TRBD2 (6 bases). Germline assignment: CDR1 SGHVS and CDR2 FQNEAQ. There are 15 residues in the CDR3. Trimming left V 2 bases short and J 4 bases short, with 12 bases between. CDR3 sequence: CASSLQAGGYNEQFF. Written as DNA, the CDR3 is TGTGCCAGCAGCTTACAAGCGGGTGGATACAATGAGCAGTTCTTC.

The chain couples TRBV4-1 to TRBJ2-7; D not certain. Trimming left V 4 bases short and J 3 bases short, with 10 bases between. The CDR3 has 13 amino acids. Germline V lookup: CDR1 MGHRA, CDR2 YSYEKL. CDR3 region: CASSPSPGYEQYF. The CDR3 DNA reads as TGCGCCAGCAGCCCCTCCCCGGGCTACGAGCAGTACTTC.